Following are 14 T cell receptor beta chains from one sample sequenced in a study of blood T cells in healthy people across ages. Next came a second PCR, run for about 6 to 12 cycles, which used a sample-barcoded 5' primer along with a J-beta primer mix. TCRdb called the 5' RACE reads again in MiXCR, with one record for every CDR3 protein. The data contain over 300,000 distinct CDR3 sequences, approximately 47% of them singletons. Sequenced: blood. The receptors shown here come from a man aged 55 to 70 in good health.

This clonotype was detected a few times. V gene TRBV12-3 or TRBV12-4 combines with J gene TRBJ2-7; the match to TRBD1 covers 7 bases. The assigned J gene may be wrong: the sequence end matches TRBJ2-4 better. The CDR3 sequence is 17 residues long. Written as DNA, the CDR3 is TGTGCCAGCAGTTTACCCCGACAGGGACATTACAAAAACATTCAGTACTTC. Residues: CASSLPRQGHYKNIQYF.

This clonotype has a count of ten or more. This chain connects TRBV20-1 to TRBJ2-5; 7 nucleotides line up with TRBD2. The CDR3 loop spans 16 amino acids. Germline trimming cut 0 bases from V and 4 bases from J; bases unmatched to any gene: 11. Germline loops: CDR1 DFQATT, CDR2 SNEGSKA (reference sequence). CDR3 DNA sequence: TGCAGTGCTAGAGATAACGGACTAGATTTCGGAGAGACCCAGTACTTC. It is translated as CSARDNGLDFGETQYF.

This clonotype appeared a few times. The V and J genes are TRBV5-1 and TRBJ2-5, with TRBD2 matching over 8 bases. The CDR3 runs 14 residues. Unmatched junction bases numbered 11, after V lost 2 bases and J lost 11 bases. In germline, CDR1 is SGHRS, CDR2 YFSETQ. CDR3 bases: TGCGCCAGCAGCTTTAGCGGGGCCGGGGGGGAGCAGTACTTC. Amino acid sequence: CASSFSGAGGEQYF.

This clonotype occurred once. The chain has TRBV6-1 and TRBJ1-2, with D possibly TRBD1 on 5 matching bases. V was trimmed by 1 base and J by 8 bases, leaving 17 bases between them. CDR3 length: 15 residues. Germline V gives CDR1 MNHNS, CDR2 SASEGT. CDR3: CASSEVLGREIGYTF. The CDR3 DNA sequence: TGTGCCAGCAGTGAAGTTTTAGGCAGGGAAATCGGCTACACCTTC.

The V gene is TRBV11-2, the J gene TRBJ2-3; unclear D gene. CDR1 is SGHAT, CDR2 FQNNGV, per germline. CDR3 length: 12 amino acids. The germline V and J ends were trimmed by 4 bases and 4 bases, with 6 bases remaining between them. The CDR3 protein is CASSSWSDTQYF. The CDR3 nucleotides are TGTGCCAGCAGCTCGTGGTCAGATACGCAGTATTTT.

The genes are TRBV29-1 and TRBJ2-7, with D perhaps given as TRBD1 or TRBD2 (5 bases each). The CDR3 has 12 amino acids. The V end was cut by 8 bases, the J end by 2 bases, with 13 bases between. Germline assignment: CDR1 SQVTM and CDR2 ANQGSEA. The CDR3 sequence: CSTRQGAYEQYF. CDR3 DNA sequence: TGCAGCACCAGGCAGGGAGCCTACGAGCAGTACTTC.

V usage is TRBV7-2 and J usage is TRBJ2-3; 7 bases match TRBD2. The CDR3 runs to 17 residues. CDR1 and CDR2 (germline): SGHTA, FQGNSA. After removal of 5 bases from V and 0 bases from J, the junction contained 11 bases not matched to a gene. CDR3 DNA: TGTGCCAGCAGCGTCCTAAGCGGGACCCCTAGCACAGATACGCAGTATTTT. Its translation: CASSVLSGTPSTDTQYF.

The chain is built from TRBV25-1 and TRBJ2-1, with 10 bases matching TRBD1. Trimming cost V 2 bases and J 7 bases; bases outside gene matches: 5. From germline, CDR1 is MGHDK and CDR2 SYGVNS. The CDR3 contains 15 residues. CDR3 DNA sequence: TGTGCCAGCAGTGAAGTGGGACAGGGGAGGAATGAGCAGTTCTTC. Its translation: CASSEVGQGRNEQFF.

J is TRBJ2-4 and V is TRBV7-9; D not resolved. The DNA end lines up better with TRBJ2-5; the J call may be wrong. The CDR3 length is 14 residues. Germline lookup yields CDR1 SEHNR and CDR2 FQNEAQ (reference sequence). The CDR3 DNA sequence: TGTGCCAGCAGCATCGGACGAGTCCAAGAGACCCAGTACTTC. Residues: CASSIGRVQETQYF.

The V gene is TRBV30, the J gene TRBJ2-1, with TRBD1 matching over 8 bases. TRBJ2-7 matches the DNA end more closely, so the J call is doubtful. Germline CDR1 and CDR2: GTSNPN and SVGIG (reference sequence). The CDR3 covers 13 residues. This CDR3 reads CAWSWTGNYEQYF. DNA for the CDR3: TGTGCCTGGAGCTGGACAGGGAACTACGAGCAGTACTTC.

The V gene is TRBV27, the J gene TRBJ2-3; no firm D call. This CDR3 has 16 residues. V lost 3 bases to trimming and J lost 0 bases, with 13 bases between them. From germline, CDR1 is MNHEY and CDR2 SMNVEV (reference sequence). The CDR3 loop is CASSFSVQTSTDTQYF. The CDR3 region has the DNA TGTGCCAGCAGTTTTTCAGTACAGACTAGCACAGATACGCAGTATTTT.

The chain has TRBV6-2 or TRBV6-3 and TRBJ2-5; 7 nucleotides line up with TRBD1. Judging by the DNA end, TRBJ2-7 fits better; the J call may be wrong. The CDR3 is made up of 12 amino acids. From germline, CDR1 is MNHEY and CDR2 SVGEGT. The CDR3 spells CASAQGKHEQYF. DNA for the CDR3: TGTGCCAGCGCACAGGGGAAGCACGAGCAGTACTTC.

This clonotype was counted only a few times. The chain carries TRBV12-3 or TRBV12-4 and TRBJ2-5; D may correspond to TRBD1 or TRBD2 (6 bases each). Trimming removed 6 bases at V and 10 bases at J, with 27 bases between. The CDR3 sequence is 16 residues long. CDR3 sequence reads: CASSSDGSPKKGGQYF. The CDR3, as DNA: TGTGCCAGCAGCTCCGATGGATCTCCCAAAAAGGGGGGCCAGTACTTC.

Of note for this clonotype: The junction departs from the called germline gene at one end, perhaps through a read error. V and J are TRBV20-1 and TRBJ2-7; 9 bases align to TRBD2. Germline lookup yields CDR1 DFQATT and CDR2 SNEGSKA (reference sequence). The CDR3 runs to 13 residues. In nucleotides, the CDR3 is TGCAGTGCTACCCCCGGGACTAGCTACAAGCAGTACTTC. Protein sequence: CSATPGTSYKQYF.